The rows below give T cell receptor beta chains drawn from one sample of a study of cytomegalovirus exposure and HLA in healthy donors. The method was immunoSEQ multiplex PCR; TCRdb's version includes in-frame clones alone and lacks a portion of them. The data contain about 260,000 clones, about 92% of them singletons. Specimen: PBMCs. Receptors were obtained from a woman between 25 and 40 years old in good health and CMV-seronegative. The CDR3 runs from the conserved cysteine through the conserved F or W. D genes are given only for firm matches.

J gene	D gene	V gene	CDR3 protein	CDR3 DNA
TRBJ1-3	NA	TRBV6-1	CASSVKDLSGNTIYF	TGTGCCAGCAGTGTGAAGGACCTCTCTGGAAACACCATATATTTT
TRBJ1-1	NA	TRBV2	CASSEFSDNEAFF	TGTGCCAGCAGTGAATTTTCTGATAATGAAGCTTTCTTT
TRBJ1-1	NA	TRBV7-2	CASSLVGGNTEAFF	TGTGCCAGCAGCTTAGTGGGGGGAAACACTGAAGCTTTCTTT
TRBJ2-3	TRBD2	TRBV27	CASSLRGTDTQYF	TGTGCCAGCAGTTTGCGGGGGACAGATACGCAGTATTTT
TRBJ2-1	TRBD1	TRBV7-9	CASSGQRTYNEQFF	TGTGCCAGCTCGGGACAGCGCACCTACAATGAGCAGTTCTTC
TRBJ2-3	TRBD1	TRBV30	CAWSTGGRGTDTQYF	TGTGCCTGGAGTACAGGGGGCAGAGGCACAGATACGCAGTATTTT
TRBJ2-3	TRBD2	TRBV27	CASFGGSGVDTQYF	TGTGCCAGCTTTGGCGGGAGCGGCGTAGATACGCAGTATTTT
TRBJ1-1	NA	TRBV23-1	CASTHRKGGTEAFF	TGCGCCAGCACCCATCGGAAAGGTGGGACTGAAGCTTTCTTT
TRBJ2-1	NA	TRBV7-2	CASSLALGSIGNEQFF	TGTGCCAGCAGCTTAGCGCTGGGCAGTATCGGCAATGAGCAGTTCTTC
TRBJ2-1	TRBD2	TRBV18	CASSPPSGRTNEQFF	TGTGCCAGCTCACCACCGAGCGGGAGGACCAATGAGCAGTTCTTC